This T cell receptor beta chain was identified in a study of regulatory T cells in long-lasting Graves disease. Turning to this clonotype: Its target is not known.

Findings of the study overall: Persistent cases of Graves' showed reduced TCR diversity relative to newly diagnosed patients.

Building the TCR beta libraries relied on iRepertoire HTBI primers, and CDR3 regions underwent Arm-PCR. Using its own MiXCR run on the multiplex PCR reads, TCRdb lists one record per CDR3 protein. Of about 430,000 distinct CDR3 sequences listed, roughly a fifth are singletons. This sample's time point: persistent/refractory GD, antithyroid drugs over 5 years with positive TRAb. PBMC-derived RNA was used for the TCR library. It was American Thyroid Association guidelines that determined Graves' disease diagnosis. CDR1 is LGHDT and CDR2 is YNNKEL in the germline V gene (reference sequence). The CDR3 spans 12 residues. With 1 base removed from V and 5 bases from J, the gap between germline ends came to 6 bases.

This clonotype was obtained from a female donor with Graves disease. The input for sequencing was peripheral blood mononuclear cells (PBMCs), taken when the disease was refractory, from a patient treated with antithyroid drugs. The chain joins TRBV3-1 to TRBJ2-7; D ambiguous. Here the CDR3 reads CASSQGSDEQYF. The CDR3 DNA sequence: TGTGCCAGCAGCCAAGGGAGCGACGAGCAGTACTTC.